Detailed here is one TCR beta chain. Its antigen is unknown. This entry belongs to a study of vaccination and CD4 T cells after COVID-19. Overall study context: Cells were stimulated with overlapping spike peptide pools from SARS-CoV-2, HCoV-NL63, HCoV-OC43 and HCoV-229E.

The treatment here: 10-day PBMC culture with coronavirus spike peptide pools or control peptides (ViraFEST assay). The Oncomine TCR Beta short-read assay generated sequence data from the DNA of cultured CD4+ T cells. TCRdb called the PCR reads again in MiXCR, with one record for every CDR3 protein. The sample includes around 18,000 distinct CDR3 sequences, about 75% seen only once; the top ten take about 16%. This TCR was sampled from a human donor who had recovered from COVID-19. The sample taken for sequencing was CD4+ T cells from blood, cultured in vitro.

The CDR3 nucleotides are TGTGCCAGCAGCTTGACTAGCGTTCACACCGGGGAGCTGTTTTTT. Encoded protein: CASSLTSVHTGELFF. This chain connects TRBV7-2 to TRBJ2-2, with 8 bases lining up with TRBD2. V lost 3 bases and J lost 3; bases outside the gene matches: 3. This CDR3 spans 15 amino acids. CDR1 and CDR2 from the germline V gene are SGHTA and FQGNSA.